This T cell receptor beta chain originates from a study of identical twins. Each CDR3 protein gets one entry after TCRdb re-called the 5' RACE reads with MiXCR. The sample yields about 520,000 distinct CDR3 sequences, roughly 21% seen once. With 3 bases clipped from V and 0 bases from J, the junction kept 5 bases outside the gene matches. The CDR3 has 18 residues. Germline values: CDR1 LNHNV, CDR2 YYDKDF (reference sequence). This sample also belongs to another study, concerning T cells expressing NK-cell markers.

The receptor was isolated from a woman between 18 and 30 years old in good health. The chain links TRBV15 to TRBJ2-6; TRBD2 agrees at 10 bases. What was sequenced was CD4+ T cells sorted from blood. CDR3 region: CATSSLLAGRSGANVLTF. DNA of the CDR3: TGTGCCACCAGCAGTTTACTAGCGGGGCGCTCTGGGGCCAACGTCCTGACTTTC.